The next 21 T cell receptor beta chains were all read from a single sample in a study of cytomegalovirus exposure and HLA in healthy donors. PCR primers comprised 60 Vbeta and 13 Jbeta primers. Clones were read by immunoSEQ multiplex PCR, and TCRdb kept only the in-frame ones, dropping some. The data hold about 100,000 clones, with about 70% observed a single time. The sequencing sample was made of PBMCs. These receptors all come from a woman under 30 in good health and CMV-seropositive.

Notes on this clone: At one end the junction does not follow the germline gene, possibly because of a read error. V is TRBV4-3 and J is TRBJ2-7; 8 nucleotides line up with TRBD2. The CDR3 is 14 residues long. Germline CDR1 LGHNA, CDR2 YSLEER. CDR3 loop: CASSQDRRGGRTAF. CDR3 DNA: TGCGCCAGCAGCCAAGATAGGAGGGGCGGGAGGACCGCTTTC.

Of note for this clone: Other DNA variants within this sample encode the same CDR3. The rearrangement joins TRBV4-2 to TRBJ2-1, with 9 positions matching TRBD2. The CDR3 contains 16 residues. V lost 0 bases and J lost 1; bases outside the gene matches: 1. CDR1 and CDR2 from the germline V gene are LGHNA and YNFKEQ. CDR3 DNA: TGTGCCAGCAGCCAAGATCTAGCGGGATCCTACAATGAGCAGTTCTTC. As protein: CASSQDLAGSYNEQFF.

The V call is TRBV10-2, the J call TRBJ1-1; tentatively, D is TRBD1 (6 bases). The V gene's germline CDR1 is WSHSY and CDR2 SAAADI. This CDR3 comprises 15 residues. The V gene lost 7 bases and the J gene lost 1 base, with 16 bases spanning the gap. The CDR3 DNA reads TGCGCCAGCACCCAAGATGGGGGCGGGAACACTGAAGCTTTCTTT. It encodes CASTQDGGGNTEAFF.

This chain uses TRBV12-5 with TRBJ2-7; the D gene is possibly TRBD2 (5 bases). Germline CDR1 is LGHNT and CDR2 is FRNRAP. The V gene lost 3 bases and the J gene lost 2 bases, with 20 bases spanning the gap. The CDR3 has 17 residues. CDR3 in DNA: TGTGCTAGTGGTTTTTGGCCTTCACAAGGAGGTCCCTACGAGCAGTACTTC. Translating it yields CASGFWPSQGGPYEQYF.

In this sample, this clone turned up a few times. At one end, the junction sequence differs from germline, possibly due to a read error. V is TRBV13 and J is TRBJ2-6, with D maybe TRBD2 (6 bases). The CDR3 is 17 amino acids. Per germline, CDR1 PRHDT and CDR2 FYEKMQ (reference sequence). CDR3: CASSPGTSTSGANVLTF. CDR3 DNA: TGTGCCAGCAGCCCAGGGACTTCAACCTCTGGAGCCAACGTCCTGACTTTC.

V is TRBV7-2 and J is TRBJ1-5, with TRBD1 as a possible D gene (6 bases). Deletions cut 4 bases from V and 2 bases from J, with 12 bases between. The CDR3 contains 15 residues. Germline CDR1 SGHTA, CDR2 FQGNSA. CDR3 sequence: CASSSGPGGNQPQHF. The CDR3 bases are TGTGCCAGCAGCTCGGGCCCAGGGGGCAATCAGCCCCAGCATTTT. Based on the CDR3 plus reference TRBV7-2 and TRBJ1-5, the full variable domain is GAGVSQSPSNKVTEKGKDVELRCDPISGHTALYWYRQSLGQGLEFLIYFQGNSAPDKSGLPSDRFSAERTGGSVSTLTIQRTQQEDSAVYLCASSSGPGGNQPQHFGDGTRLSIL.

The rearrangement joins TRBV5-4 to TRBJ2-7, with 10 bases matching TRBD1. Germline CDR1 reads SGHNT; CDR2 reads YYREEE (reference sequence). After removal of 3 bases from V and 1 base from J, the junction contained 7 bases not matched to a gene. The CDR3 consists of 16 residues. The CDR3 DNA sequence: TGTGCCAGCAGCTCCATCGGACAGGGGGATTCCTACGAGCAGTACTTC. Its translation: CASSSIGQGDSYEQYF.

V is TRBV27 and J is TRBJ2-7; D is perhaps TRBD1 (6 bases). Germline CDR1 is MNHEY and CDR2 is SMNVEV (reference sequence). The V gene lost 3 bases and the J gene lost 6 bases, with 21 bases spanning the gap. The CDR3 contains 16 residues. The CDR3 nucleotides read TGTGCCAGCAGTTTGGGGGTCGACCCGACAGGCGGCGAGCAGTACTTC. Encoded protein: CASSLGVDPTGGEQYF.

The chain joins TRBV30 to TRBJ2-1; the match to TRBD1 covers 9 bases. CDR1 is GTSNPN and CDR2 is SVGIG in the germline V gene (reference sequence). The CDR3 runs to 16 residues. Germline trimming cut 4 bases from V and 4 bases from J; bases unmatched to any gene: 11. CDR3 bases: TGTGCCTGGATTGGGCTGGGACAGGGAGGGTACAATGAGCAGTTCTTC. Translation gives CAWIGLGQGGYNEQFF.

This clone came up once. The V gene is TRBV11-3, the J gene TRBJ2-1; D unresolved. The CDR3 has 15 amino acids. V lost 4 bases and J lost 1, with 11 bases in between. The germline CDR1 and CDR2 sequences are SGHNT and YENEEA. CDR3 DNA: TGTGCCAGCAGCTCCTTGACCGGGTCCTACAATGAGCAGTTCTTC. Translating it yields CASSSLTGSYNEQFF.

The J gene is TRBJ1-5, the V gene TRBV6-5; 9 nucleotides match TRBD1. This CDR3 region has 13 residues. V lost 5 bases, J lost 5 bases, and 1 base stayed unmatched. Germline CDR1 reads MNHEY; CDR2 reads SVGAGI. The CDR3 loop is CASSRQGDQPQHF. CDR3 in DNA: TGTGCCAGCAGTCGACAGGGGGATCAGCCCCAGCATTTT.

This chain uses TRBV11-2 with TRBJ2-3; 12 positions match TRBD2. The CDR3 consists of 16 residues. CDR1 SGHAT and CDR2 FQNNGV come from the germline V gene. The V segment lost 5 bases and the J segment 2 bases; nucleotides outside the gene matches: 5. CDR3: CASSLGTSGFTDTQYF. The CDR3 nucleotides are TGTGCCAGCAGCCTTGGGACTAGCGGGTTCACAGATACGCAGTATTTT.

This clone was recorded a few times. The rearrangement links TRBV4-3 to TRBJ2-1; D is uncertain. Germline V lookup: CDR1 LGHNA, CDR2 YSLEER. V was clipped by 1 base and J by 3 bases, with 13 bases between them. The CDR3 contains 16 residues. The CDR3 sequence: CASSQGLLQIYNEQFF. The DNA for the CDR3 is TGCGCCAGCAGCCAAGGGCTGCTACAGATCTACAATGAGCAGTTCTTC.

This clone was seen a handful of times. The chain carries TRBV11-2 and TRBJ2-4, with 7 bases that match TRBD2. There are 16 residues in the CDR3. CDR1 is SGHAT and CDR2 is FQNNGV in the germline V gene. The V and J ends lost 2 bases and 8 bases, in that order; junction bases with no gene match: 12. The CDR3 region is CASSLNAGAGEDIQYF. The CDR3 nucleotides are TGTGCCAGCAGCTTAAACGCGGGAGCTGGAGAGGACATTCAGTACTTC.

The chain carries TRBV4-1 and TRBJ1-1; D gene ambiguous. The germline V and J ends were trimmed by 3 bases and 0 bases, with 11 bases remaining between them. The CDR3 has 15 residues. The V gene's germline CDR1 is MGHRA and CDR2 YSYEKL. The CDR3 bases are TGCGCCAGCAGCCATCTACAGAACATGAACACTGAAGCTTTCTTT. This gives the protein CASSHLQNMNTEAFF.

This clone was picked up a small number of times. V gene TRBV30 combines with J gene TRBJ2-7; 7 nucleotides line up with TRBD2. V shed 0 bases and J 3 bases; nucleotides not matched to a gene: 8. Germline V gives CDR1 GTSNPN, CDR2 SVGIG (reference sequence). This CDR3 region has 15 residues. The DNA for the CDR3 is TGTGCCTGGAGTGTAATAGGGCGGGAGAGCTACGAGCAGTACTTC. This sequence encodes CAWSVIGRESYEQYF.

This clone has just a few counts. V usage is TRBV6-4 and J usage is TRBJ2-1; 12 bases agree with TRBD2. Germline CDR1 reads MRHNA; CDR2 reads SNTAGT. The V segment lost 2 bases and the J segment 6 bases; nucleotides outside the gene matches: 2. There are 15 residues in the CDR3. CDR3 in amino acids: CASSDETSGSNEQFF. In DNA form, the CDR3 reads TGTGCCAGCAGTGACGAGACTAGCGGGAGCAATGAGCAGTTCTTC.

J is TRBJ2-4 and V is TRBV11-2; D not resolved. Germline CDR1 and CDR2: SGHAT and FQNNGV. The CDR3 extends over 13 amino acids. The V end was cut by 2 bases, the J end by 10 bases, with 12 bases between. The CDR3 here is CASSLSFSVIQYF. The CDR3 DNA reads TGTGCCAGCAGCTTATCTTTCTCGGTGATTCAGTACTTC.

The CDR3 nucleotides are TGCGCCAGCAGCCAGGGAGACAGGGCGGCTGGCTACACCTTC. Its translation is CASSQGDRAAGYTF. The genes are TRBV4-1 and TRBJ1-2, with TRBD1 matching 7 bases. Germline lookup yields CDR1 MGHRA and CDR2 YSYEKL. This CDR3 contains 14 residues. V shed 3 bases and J 7 bases; nucleotides not matched to a gene: 8.

This clone has just one count. This chain joins TRBV16 and TRBJ1-1; TRBD1 agrees at 10 bases. Trimming took 3 bases from V and 3 from J; bases not matched to a gene: 1. The CDR3 has 14 residues. Germline V CDR1 and CDR2: KGHSY, FQNENV. The DNA of the CDR3 is TGTGCCAGCAGCCACGGGACAGGGGACACTGAAGCTTTCTTT. The encoded protein is CASSHGTGDTEAFF.

The chain has TRBV4-3 and TRBJ1-1; the match to TRBD1 covers 7 bases. Germline V gene data show CDR1 as LGHNA and CDR2 as YSLEER. J lost 7 bases, V lost 0 bases, and 5 bases had no gene match. This CDR3 has 14 amino acids. CDR3 residues: CASSQDRGVYEAFF. The CDR3 DNA sequence: TGCGCCAGCAGCCAAGACAGGGGGGTTTATGAAGCTTTCTTT.